This T cell receptor (beta chain) was sequenced during a study of identical twins. There are 15 residues in the CDR3. Trimming took 4 bases from V and 3 from J; bases not matched to a gene: 6. Germline V lookup: CDR1 LGHNA, CDR2 YNFKEQ. Using its own MiXCR run on the 5' RACE reads, TCRdb lists one record per CDR3 protein. The table has hundreds of thousands of distinct CDR3 sequences, 15% to 20% seen once; the top ten hold roughly 13%. This clonotype was recorded a few times. This sample was shared with a second study, whose subject was T cells expressing NK-cell markers. This second study notes: Several experiments confined sorting to alpha-beta TCR T cells with an anti-gamma-delta TCR antibody.

Sequencing was done on a sample of PBMCs. The clonotype was recovered from a woman younger than 35 in good health. The rearrangement links TRBV4-2 to TRBJ2-3, with 8 bases that match TRBD2. The CDR3 loop reads CASSLWVAGTDTQYF. In DNA, the CDR3 is TGTGCCAGCAGCCTCTGGGTAGCGGGAACAGATACGCAGTATTTT.